The clone carrying this TCR beta chain was seen a handful of times. The antigen is not known. The sample comes from a study of graft-versus-host responses after intestinal transplantation. Broader study findings: Circulating GvH clones peaking coincided with falling HvG clones soon after transplant.

V shed 1 base and J shed 5 bases, with 14 bases lying between them. The germline gives CDR1 MNHEY, CDR2 SMNVEV (reference sequence). The CDR3 runs to 15 residues. This table comes from immunoSEQ multiplex PCR, and its TCRdb copy is limited to in-frame clones, with some not included. The repertoire holds about 38,000 clones, with over 80% as singletons. Sample: PBMCs, taken 1070 days after transplant. V and J are TRBV27 and TRBJ2-5; D possibly corresponds to TRBD2 (6 bases). The clonotype comes from a human patient who received an intestinal transplant, so some T cells may come from the graft donor. The DNA for the CDR3 is TGTGCCAGCAGTTTATTAGCGCGGGGTGGGGAGACCCAGTACTTC. It is translated as CASSLLARGGETQYF.